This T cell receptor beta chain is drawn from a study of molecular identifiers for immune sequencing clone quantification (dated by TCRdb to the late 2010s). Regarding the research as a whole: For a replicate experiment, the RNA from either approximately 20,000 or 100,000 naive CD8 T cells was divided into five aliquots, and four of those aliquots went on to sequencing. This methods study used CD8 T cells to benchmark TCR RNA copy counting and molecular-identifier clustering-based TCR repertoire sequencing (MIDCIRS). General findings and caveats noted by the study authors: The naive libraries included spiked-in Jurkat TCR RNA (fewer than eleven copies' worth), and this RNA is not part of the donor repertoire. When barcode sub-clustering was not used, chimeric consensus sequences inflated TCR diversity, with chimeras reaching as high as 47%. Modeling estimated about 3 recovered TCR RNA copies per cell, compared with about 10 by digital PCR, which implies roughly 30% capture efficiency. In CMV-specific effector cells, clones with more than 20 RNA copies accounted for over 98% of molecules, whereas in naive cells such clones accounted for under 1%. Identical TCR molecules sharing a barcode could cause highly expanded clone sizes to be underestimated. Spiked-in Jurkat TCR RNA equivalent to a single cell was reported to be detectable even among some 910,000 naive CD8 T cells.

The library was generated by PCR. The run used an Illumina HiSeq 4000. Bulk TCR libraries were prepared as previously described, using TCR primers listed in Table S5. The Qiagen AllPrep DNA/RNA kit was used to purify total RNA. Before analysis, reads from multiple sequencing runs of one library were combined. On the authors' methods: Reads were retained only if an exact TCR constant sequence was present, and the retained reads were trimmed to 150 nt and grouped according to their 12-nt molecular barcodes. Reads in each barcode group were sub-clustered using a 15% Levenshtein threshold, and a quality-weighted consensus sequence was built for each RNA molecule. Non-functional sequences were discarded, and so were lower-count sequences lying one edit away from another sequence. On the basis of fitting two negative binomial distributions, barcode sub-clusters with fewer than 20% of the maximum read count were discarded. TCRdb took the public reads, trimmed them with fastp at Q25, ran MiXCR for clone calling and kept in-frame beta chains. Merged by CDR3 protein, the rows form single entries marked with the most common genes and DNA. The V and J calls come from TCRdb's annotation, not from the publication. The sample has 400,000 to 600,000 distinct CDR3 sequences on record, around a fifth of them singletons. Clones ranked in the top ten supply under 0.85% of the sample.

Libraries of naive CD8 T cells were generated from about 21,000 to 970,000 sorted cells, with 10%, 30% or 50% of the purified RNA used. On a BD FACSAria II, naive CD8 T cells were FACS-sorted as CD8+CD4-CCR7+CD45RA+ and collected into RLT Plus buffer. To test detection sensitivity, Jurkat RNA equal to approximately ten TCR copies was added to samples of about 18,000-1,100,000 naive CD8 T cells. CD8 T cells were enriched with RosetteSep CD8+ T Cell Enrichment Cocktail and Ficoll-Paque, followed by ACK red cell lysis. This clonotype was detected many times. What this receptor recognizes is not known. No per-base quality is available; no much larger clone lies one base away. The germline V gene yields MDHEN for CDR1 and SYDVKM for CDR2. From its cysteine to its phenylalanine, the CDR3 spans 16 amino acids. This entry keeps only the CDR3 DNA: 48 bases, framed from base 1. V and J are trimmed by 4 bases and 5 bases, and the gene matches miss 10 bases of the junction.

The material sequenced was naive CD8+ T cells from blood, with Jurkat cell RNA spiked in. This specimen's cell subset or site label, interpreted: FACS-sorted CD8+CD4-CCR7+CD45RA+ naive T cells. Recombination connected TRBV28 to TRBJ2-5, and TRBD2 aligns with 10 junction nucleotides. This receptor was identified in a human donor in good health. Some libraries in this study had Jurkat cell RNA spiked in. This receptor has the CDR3 CASSSPPSGRGETQYF. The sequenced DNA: TGTGCCAGCAGTTCTCCCCCCAGCGGGAGGGGGGAGACCCAGTACTTC. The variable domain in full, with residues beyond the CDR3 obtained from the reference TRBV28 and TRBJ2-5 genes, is DVKVTQSSRYLVKRTGEKVFLECVQDMDHENMFWYRQDPGLGLRLIYFSYDVKMKEKGDIPEGYSVSREKKERFSLILESASTNQTSMYLCASSSPPSGRGETQYFGPGTRLLVL.